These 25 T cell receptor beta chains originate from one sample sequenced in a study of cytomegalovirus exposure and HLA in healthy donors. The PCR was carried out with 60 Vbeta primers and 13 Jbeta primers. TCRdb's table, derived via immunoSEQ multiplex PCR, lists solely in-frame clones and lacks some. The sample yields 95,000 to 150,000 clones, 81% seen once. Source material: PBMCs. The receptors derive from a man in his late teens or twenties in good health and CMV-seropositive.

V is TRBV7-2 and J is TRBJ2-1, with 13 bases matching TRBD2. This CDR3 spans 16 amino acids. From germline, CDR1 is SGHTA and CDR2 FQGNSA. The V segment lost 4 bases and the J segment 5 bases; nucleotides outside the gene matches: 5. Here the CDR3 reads CASSSRGLAGNNEQFF. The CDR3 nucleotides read TGTGCCAGCAGCTCGAGGGGACTAGCGGGAAACAATGAGCAGTTCTTC.

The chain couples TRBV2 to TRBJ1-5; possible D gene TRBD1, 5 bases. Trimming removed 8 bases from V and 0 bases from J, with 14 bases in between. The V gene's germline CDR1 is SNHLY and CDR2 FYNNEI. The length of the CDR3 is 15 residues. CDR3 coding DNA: TGTGCCAGCTTGCGGGACGAGGATAGCAATCAGCCCCAGCATTTT. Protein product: CASLRDEDSNQPQHF.

The CDR3 nucleotides read TGTGCCAGCAGTTTTGAATCTAGCGGAAGGACAGATACGCAGTATTTT. Residues: CASSFESSGRTDTQYF. V is TRBV6-5 and J is TRBJ2-3, with TRBD2 matching over 7 bases. V shed 4 bases and J 3 bases; nucleotides not matched to a gene: 10. CDR1 MNHEY and CDR2 SVGAGI come from the germline V gene. The CDR3 length is 16 residues.

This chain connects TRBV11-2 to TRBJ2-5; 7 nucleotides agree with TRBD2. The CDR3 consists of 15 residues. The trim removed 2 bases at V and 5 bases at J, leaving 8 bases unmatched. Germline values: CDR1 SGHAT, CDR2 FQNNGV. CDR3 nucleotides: TGTGCCAGCAGCTTAACCGCGGGAGCAGTTGAGACCCAGTACTTC. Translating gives CASSLTAGAVETQYF. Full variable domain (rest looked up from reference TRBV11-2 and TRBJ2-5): EAGVAQSPRYKIIEKRQSVAFWCNPISGHATLYWYQQILGQGPKLLIQFQNNGVVDDSQLPKDRFSAERLKGVDSTLKIQPAKLEDSAVYLCASSLTAGAVETQYFGPGTRLLVL.

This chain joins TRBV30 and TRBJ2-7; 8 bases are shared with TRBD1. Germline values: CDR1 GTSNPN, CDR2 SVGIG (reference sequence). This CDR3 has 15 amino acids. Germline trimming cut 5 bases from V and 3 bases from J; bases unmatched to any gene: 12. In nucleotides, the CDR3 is TGTGCCTGGGCCCCAGGGGGCTCTACAGACTACGAGCAGTACTTC. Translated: CAWAPGGSTDYEQYF.

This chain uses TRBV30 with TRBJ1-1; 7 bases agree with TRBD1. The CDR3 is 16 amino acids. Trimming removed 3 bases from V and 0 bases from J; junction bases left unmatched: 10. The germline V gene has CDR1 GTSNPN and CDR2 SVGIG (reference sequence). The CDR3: CAWRALPGGMNTEAFF. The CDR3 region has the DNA TGTGCCTGGAGAGCACTACCAGGGGGGATGAACACTGAAGCTTTCTTT.

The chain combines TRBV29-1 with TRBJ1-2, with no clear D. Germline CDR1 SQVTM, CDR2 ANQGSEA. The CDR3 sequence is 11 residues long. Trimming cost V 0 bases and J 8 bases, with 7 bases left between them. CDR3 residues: CSVEERRGYTF. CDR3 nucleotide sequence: TGCAGCGTTGAAGAAAGGAGGGGCTACACCTTC.

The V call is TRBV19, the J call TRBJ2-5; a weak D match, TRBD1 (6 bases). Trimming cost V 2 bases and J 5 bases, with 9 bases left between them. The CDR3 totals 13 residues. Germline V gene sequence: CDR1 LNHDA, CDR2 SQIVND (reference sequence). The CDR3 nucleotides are TGTGCCAGTAGTATAAGGGGGTCCGAGACCCAGTACTTC. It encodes CASSIRGSETQYF.

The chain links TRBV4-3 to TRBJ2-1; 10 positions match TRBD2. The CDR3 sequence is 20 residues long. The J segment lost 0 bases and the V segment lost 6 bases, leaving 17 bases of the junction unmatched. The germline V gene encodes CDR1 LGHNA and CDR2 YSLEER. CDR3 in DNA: TGCGCCAGCAGTCATGAGGTTAGCGGGGGGCCCCCCAGCTCCTACAATGAGCAGTTCTTC. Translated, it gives CASSHEVSGGPPSSYNEQFF.

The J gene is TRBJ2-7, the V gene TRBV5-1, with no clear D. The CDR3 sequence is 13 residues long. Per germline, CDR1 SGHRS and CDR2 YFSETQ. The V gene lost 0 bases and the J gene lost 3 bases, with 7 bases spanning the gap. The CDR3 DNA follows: TGCGCCAGCAGCTTGGACGTCTACTACGAGCAGTACTTC. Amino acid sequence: CASSLDVYYEQYF.

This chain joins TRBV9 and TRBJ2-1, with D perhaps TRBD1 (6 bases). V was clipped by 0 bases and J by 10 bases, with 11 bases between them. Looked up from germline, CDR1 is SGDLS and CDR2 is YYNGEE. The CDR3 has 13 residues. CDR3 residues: CASSVVQGAEQFF. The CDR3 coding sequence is TGTGCCAGCAGCGTAGTACAGGGAGCCGAGCAGTTCTTC.

Here the CDR3 DNA reads TGTGCCAGCAGTGCTTCTCCCCCCAGGGGTGGAGAGCAGTACTTC. Amino acid sequence: CASSASPPRGGEQYF. V gene TRBV6-1 combines with J gene TRBJ2-7; perhaps TRBD1 as D (6 bases). The length of the CDR3 is 15 residues. The germline gives CDR1 MNHNS, CDR2 SASEGT. The V end was cut by 4 bases, the J end by 7 bases, with 20 bases between.

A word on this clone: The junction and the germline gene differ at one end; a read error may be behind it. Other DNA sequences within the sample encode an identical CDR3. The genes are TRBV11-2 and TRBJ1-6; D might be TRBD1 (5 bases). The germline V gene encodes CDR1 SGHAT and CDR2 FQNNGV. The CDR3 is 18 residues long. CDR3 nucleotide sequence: TGTGCCAGCAGCTTACGTAGGGGCGTGAGCTCCTATAATTCCCCCCTCCACTTT. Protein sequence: CASSLRRGVSSYNSPLHF.

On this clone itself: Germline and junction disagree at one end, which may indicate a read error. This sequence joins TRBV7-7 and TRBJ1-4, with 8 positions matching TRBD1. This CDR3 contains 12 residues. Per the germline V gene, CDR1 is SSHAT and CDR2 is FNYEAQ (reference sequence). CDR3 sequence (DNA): TGTGCTAGCAGCTCTGGACAGGGAAAACTGTTTTTT. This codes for CASSSGQGKLFF. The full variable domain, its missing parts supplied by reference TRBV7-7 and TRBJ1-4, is GAGVSQSPRYKVTKRGQDVTLRCDPISSHATLYWYQQALGQGPEFLTYFNYEAQPDKSGLPSDRFSAERPEGSISTLTIQRTEQRDSAMYRCASSSGQGKLFFGSGTQLSVL.

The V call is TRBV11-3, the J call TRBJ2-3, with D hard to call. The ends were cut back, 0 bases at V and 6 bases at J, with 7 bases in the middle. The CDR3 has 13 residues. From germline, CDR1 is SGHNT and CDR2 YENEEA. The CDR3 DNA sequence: TGTGCCAGCAGCTTAGATGCTCGGGATACGCAGTATTTT. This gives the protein CASSLDARDTQYF.

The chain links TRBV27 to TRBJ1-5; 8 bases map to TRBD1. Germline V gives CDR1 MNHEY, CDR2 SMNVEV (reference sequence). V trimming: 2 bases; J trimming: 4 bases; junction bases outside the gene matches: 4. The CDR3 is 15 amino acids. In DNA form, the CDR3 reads TGTGCCAGCAGTTTAATGGGACAGGATAATCAGCCCCAGCATTTT. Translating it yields CASSLMGQDNQPQHF.

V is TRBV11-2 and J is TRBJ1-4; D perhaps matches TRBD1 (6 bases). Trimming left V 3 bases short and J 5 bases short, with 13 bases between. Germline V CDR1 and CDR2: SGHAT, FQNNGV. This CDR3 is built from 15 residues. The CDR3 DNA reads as TGTGCCAGCAGCTTCAGGGGTTTGGGAAATGAAAAACTGTTTTTT. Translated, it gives CASSFRGLGNEKLFF.

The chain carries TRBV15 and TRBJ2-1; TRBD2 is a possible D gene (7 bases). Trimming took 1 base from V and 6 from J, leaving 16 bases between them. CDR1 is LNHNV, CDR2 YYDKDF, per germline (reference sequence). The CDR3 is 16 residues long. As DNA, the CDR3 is TGTGCCACCAGCAGAGGGGGGGCGGGAGCCGGCAATGAGCAGTTCTTC. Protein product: CATSRGGAGAGNEQFF.

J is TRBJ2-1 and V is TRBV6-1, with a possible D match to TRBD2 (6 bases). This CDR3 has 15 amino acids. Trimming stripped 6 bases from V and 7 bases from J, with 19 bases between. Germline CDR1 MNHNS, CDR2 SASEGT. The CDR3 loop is CASSLAIGLGNEQFF. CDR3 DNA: TGTGCCAGCAGCCTAGCGATTGGTTTGGGGAATGAGCAGTTCTTC.

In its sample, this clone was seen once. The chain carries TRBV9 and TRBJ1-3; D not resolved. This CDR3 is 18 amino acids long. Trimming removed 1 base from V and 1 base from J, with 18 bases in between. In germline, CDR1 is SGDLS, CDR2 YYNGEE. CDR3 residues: CASSVNPNGDSSGNTIYF. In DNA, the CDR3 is TGTGCCAGCAGCGTAAATCCCAACGGAGATAGTTCTGGAAACACCATATATTTT.

The CDR3 loop reads CAISPSRPPSYEQYF. Here the CDR3 DNA reads TGTGCCATCAGTCCTTCCAGGCCGCCGTCCTACGAGCAGTACTTC. The chain uses TRBV10-3 and TRBJ2-7; D is ambiguous. Trimming removed 5 bases at V and 1 base at J, with 15 bases between. The CDR3 consists of 15 residues. The germline CDR1 and CDR2 sequences are ENHRY and SYGVKD.

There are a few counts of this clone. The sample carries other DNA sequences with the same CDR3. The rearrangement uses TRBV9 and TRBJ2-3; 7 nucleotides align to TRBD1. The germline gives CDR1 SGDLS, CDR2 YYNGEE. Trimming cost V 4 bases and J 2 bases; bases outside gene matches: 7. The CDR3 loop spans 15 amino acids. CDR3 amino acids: CASSPRQGFTDTQYF. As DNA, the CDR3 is TGTGCCAGCAGCCCGCGACAGGGCTTCACAGATACGCAGTATTTT.

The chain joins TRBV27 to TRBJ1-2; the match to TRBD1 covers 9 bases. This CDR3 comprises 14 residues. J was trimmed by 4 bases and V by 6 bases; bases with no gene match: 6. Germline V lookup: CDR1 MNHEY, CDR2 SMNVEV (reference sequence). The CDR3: CASSLTGGGYGYTF. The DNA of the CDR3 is TGTGCCAGCAGCTTAACAGGGGGCGGCTATGGCTACACCTTC.

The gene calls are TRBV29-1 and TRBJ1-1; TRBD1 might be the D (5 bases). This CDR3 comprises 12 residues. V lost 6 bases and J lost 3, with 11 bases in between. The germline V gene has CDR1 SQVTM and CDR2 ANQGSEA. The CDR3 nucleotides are TGCAGCGTCCCAGGGTCGGACACTGAAGCTTTCTTT. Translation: CSVPGSDTEAFF.

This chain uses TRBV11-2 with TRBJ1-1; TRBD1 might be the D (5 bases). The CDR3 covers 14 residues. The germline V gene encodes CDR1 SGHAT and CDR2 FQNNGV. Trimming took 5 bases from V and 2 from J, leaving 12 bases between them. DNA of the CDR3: TGTGCCAGCAGCGCGACAGATACCAACACTGAAGCTTTCTTT. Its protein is CASSATDTNTEAFF. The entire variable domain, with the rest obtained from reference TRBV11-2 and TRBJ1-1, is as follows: EAGVAQSPRYKIIEKRQSVAFWCNPISGHATLYWYQQILGQGPKLLIQFQNNGVVDDSQLPKDRFSAERLKGVDSTLKIQPAKLEDSAVYLCASSATDTNTEAFFGQGTRLTVV.